This TCR beta chain was sequenced in a study of T-cell reconstitution after alpha-beta-depleted transplantation in children. Germline assignment: CDR1 MNHEY and CDR2 SVGAGI. CDR3 length: 15 residues. Trimming pared 4 bases from V and 6 bases from J, leaving 17 bases between. Unique molecular identifiers were used in preparing the TCRbeta library. In TCRdb, the PCR reads were re-called with MiXCR into one record per CDR3 protein. The data show 230,000 or so distinct CDR3 sequences, approximately 12% seen once. Ten or more counts support this clonotype. The sequenced sample was PBMCs from the stem cell graft donor, obtained from the stem cell graft. The chain is built from TRBV6-5 and TRBJ2-3, with D possibly matching TRBD2 (5 bases). The sequence came from a human donor who donated a stem cell graft to a child with acute lymphoblastic leukemia. CDR3 in amino acids: CASSFERNPRDTQYF. The CDR3 DNA reads TGTGCCAGCAGTTTTGAGCGGAATCCACGCGATACGCAGTATTTT.